This note documents a single TCR beta chain sequence. Its antigen is unknown. Around 200 ng DNA, about 28,000 T cell genomes, went into each sorted-subset replicate PCR. The assay was immunoSEQ multiplex PCR, and TCRdb's table has in-frame clones only and misses some. This table has 550,000 to 700,000 clones, around three quarters appearing once. The CDR3 is 15 amino acids. The germline V gene encodes CDR1 KGHSH and CDR2 LQKENI. V was trimmed by 4 bases and J by 7 bases, leaving 16 bases between them. This record belongs to a study of shared clonotypes between healthy human individuals. The wider study: The people who gave samples were a couple of women and three men aged 18 to 49. Findings and limits, study-wide: Around 5% was the fraction of naive CD4 clonotypes found shared across several donors.

The specimen sequenced was memory CD4+ T cells sorted from blood. The subset was: CD45RA-negative fraction. The receptor comes from a woman in her twenties or thirties in good health. The V gene is TRBV18, the J gene TRBJ2-2; perhaps TRBD1 as D (5 bases). CDR3 nucleotide sequence: TGTGCCAGCTCACGGACGAACAGGAACGGCGGGGAGCTGTTTTTT. This codes for CASSRTNRNGGELFF.